The 22 T cell receptor beta chains presented below share a single source sample, sequenced in a study of shared clonotypes between healthy human individuals. The data were produced by immunoSEQ multiplex PCR, yet TCRdb's version contains in-frame clones alone and is incomplete. The sample lists about 1 million clones, approximately 76% occurring once. Sequences were obtained from memory CD4+ T cells sorted from blood. Subset described: CD45RA-negative fraction. The receptors derive from a man aged 18 to 29 in good health.

The CDR3 is CASSSPLNRQPQHF. The CDR3 DNA sequence: TGTGCCAGCAGTAGCCCTCTGAACCGTCAGCCCCAGCATTTT. The V and J genes are TRBV6-1 and TRBJ1-5; no definite D call. Between the trimmed V and J ends, which lost 5 bases and 6 bases, there was a span of 14 bases. The CDR3 sequence is 14 residues long. Germline CDR1 and CDR2: MNHNS and SASEGT.

This rearrangement joins TRBV28 to TRBJ1-4; D ambiguous. In germline, CDR1 is MDHEN, CDR2 SYDVKM. V was clipped by 7 bases and J by 4 bases, with 7 bases between them. This CDR3 is built from 12 residues. CDR3 loop: CASTKLNEKLFF. CDR3 bases: TGTGCCAGCACCAAGCTTAATGAAAAACTGTTTTTT. The full variable domain, in which reference TRBV28 and TRBJ1-4 provide the parts outside the CDR3, is DVKVTQSSRYLVKRTGEKVFLECVQDMDHENMFWYRQDPGLGLRLIYFSYDVKMKEKGDIPEGYSVSREKKERFSLILESASTNQTSMYLCASTKLNEKLFFGSGTQLSVL.

The chain employs TRBV30 and TRBJ1-2; D gene ambiguous. CDR3 size: 11 residues. The germline V and J ends were trimmed by 2 bases and 5 bases, with 6 bases remaining between them. Germline-derived CDR1 and CDR2 are GTSNPN and SVGIG (reference sequence). The CDR3 region is CAWSPGYGYTF. DNA for the CDR3: TGTGCCTGGAGTCCGGGATATGGCTACACCTTC.

V is TRBV6-1 and J is TRBJ1-4, with D uncertain. The CDR3 totals 15 residues. Germline values: CDR1 MNHNS, CDR2 SASEGT. V gave up 6 bases and J gave up 5 bases, with 16 bases separating them. The CDR3 DNA reads TGTGCCAGCAGGAACCAACCGGAGAGGAATGAAAAACTGTTTTTT. It specifies CASRNQPERNEKLFF.

The chain couples TRBV6-5 to TRBJ2-4; TRBD2 matches at 8 bases. After removal of 6 bases from V and 6 bases from J, the junction contained 4 bases not matched to a gene. The V gene's germline CDR1 is MNHEY and CDR2 SVGAGI. The length of the CDR3 is 13 residues. The CDR3 reads CASSTRGGNIQYF. CDR3 nucleotides: TGTGCCAGCAGCACCCGGGGGGGAAACATTCAGTACTTC.

This clone was counted a few times. The chain uses TRBV6-5 and TRBJ1-1; D remains ambiguous. Trimming removed 2 bases at V and 0 bases at J, with 13 bases between. There are 16 residues in the CDR3. Germline lookup yields CDR1 MNHEY and CDR2 SVGAGI. The CDR3 loop reads CASSYQGRGLNTEAFF. CDR3 in DNA: TGTGCCAGCAGTTACCAAGGGAGAGGGTTGAACACTGAAGCTTTCTTT.

The CDR3 DNA reads as TGTGCCAGCAGGCGCGGGATAGGAGGGCACGAGCAGTACTTC. This translates into CASRRGIGGHEQYF. V gene TRBV6-5 combines with J gene TRBJ2-7, with D perhaps TRBD2 (6 bases). Germline V gives CDR1 MNHEY, CDR2 SVGAGI. The V end lost 6 bases, the J end lost 5 bases, and 17 bases lay between the germline ends. The length of the CDR3 is 14 residues.

V and J are TRBV10-3 and TRBJ2-5, with 9 bases that match TRBD2. The CDR3 covers 14 residues. V dropped 4 bases and J dropped 5; count of bases not matched to a gene: 5. Per the germline V gene, CDR1 is ENHRY and CDR2 is SYGVKD. CDR3 nucleotide sequence: TGTGCCATCAGTGGGGCTAGCGGGAAGGAGACCCAGTACTTC. Protein sequence: CAISGASGKETQYF.

The chain joins TRBV5-1 to TRBJ2-2, with 10 bases fitting TRBD1. The CDR3 covers 15 residues. The V segment lost 4 bases and the J segment 7 bases; nucleotides outside the gene matches: 7. Germline CDR1 reads SGHRS; CDR2 reads YFSETQ. The CDR3 is CASSPGTGEVGELFF. In nucleotides, the CDR3 is TGCGCCAGCAGCCCGGGGACAGGGGAGGTCGGGGAGCTGTTTTTT.

Worth noting for this clone: Distinct nucleotide sequences in the sample also encode this CDR3. V and J are TRBV27 and TRBJ2-7; D possibly matches TRBD1 or TRBD2 (6 bases each). The V gene lost 3 bases and the J gene lost 6 bases, with 9 bases spanning the gap. The CDR3 consists of 12 residues. Germline V gene data show CDR1 as MNHEY and CDR2 as SMNVEV (reference sequence). CDR3 sequence: CASSFTGAEQYF. CDR3 sequence (DNA): TGTGCCAGCAGTTTTACGGGGGCCGAGCAGTACTTC.

This clone turned up a few times. The chain employs TRBV30 and TRBJ2-1; 7 positions agree with TRBD2. The CDR3 length is 14 residues. In germline, CDR1 is GTSNPN, CDR2 SVGIG (reference sequence). The V gene end was trimmed by 4 bases and the J gene end by 0 bases; junction bases not matched to a gene: 3. Written as DNA, the CDR3 is TGTGCCTGGAATGGGGGGGTCTCCTACAATGAGCAGTTCTTC. Its protein product is CAWNGGVSYNEQFF.

This clone was found a few times. This rearrangement joins TRBV9 to TRBJ1-1, with 8 bases aligning to TRBD1. Trimming at V came to 10 bases and at J to 10 bases, leaving 3 bases not matched to a gene. This CDR3 is 9 amino acids long. Germline assignment: CDR1 SGDLS and CDR2 YYNGEE. In nucleotides, the CDR3 is TGTGCCCCGGGGACAGGAGCTTTCTTT. The encoded protein is CAPGTGAFF.

CDR3 sequence (DNA): TGTGCCAGCAGTGTCCTAGCGGGAGCCCAAGAGACCCAGTACTTC. This gives the protein CASSVLAGAQETQYF. The gene calls are TRBV6-1 and TRBJ2-5, with TRBD2 matching over 10 bases. CDR3 size: 15 residues. Unmatched junction bases numbered 3, after V lost 4 bases and J lost 1 base. Germline assignment: CDR1 MNHNS and CDR2 SASEGT.

A single count supports this clone. This chain links TRBV6-1 with TRBJ2-2; 7 positions agree with TRBD1. The J segment lost 2 bases and the V segment lost 6 bases, leaving 3 bases of the junction unmatched. The CDR3 length is 14 residues. Germline V gene sequence: CDR1 MNHNS, CDR2 SASEGT. The CDR3 DNA follows: TGTGCCAGCAGGAGACAGGGCAACACCGGGGAGCTGTTTTTT. The encoded protein is CASRRQGNTGELFF.

A few counts support this clone. The chain is built from TRBV19 and TRBJ2-2, with 9 bases fitting TRBD2. This CDR3 is built from 14 residues. V shed 7 bases and J 5 bases; nucleotides not matched to a gene: 5. The germline CDR1 and CDR2 sequences are LNHDA and SQIVND (reference sequence). CDR3 sequence: CASISGGFTGELFF. The CDR3, as DNA: TGTGCCAGTATCAGCGGGGGGTTTACCGGGGAGCTGTTTTTT.

This chain links TRBV7-8 with TRBJ2-5, with TRBD2 identical over 9 bases. The CDR3 extends over 15 amino acids. Germline V lookup: CDR1 SGHVS, CDR2 FQNEAQ. V gave up 5 bases and J gave up 0 bases; unmatched junction bases: 4. The DNA of the CDR3 is TGTGCCAGCAGCGTACAGCGGGGGGACCAAGAGACCCAGTACTTC. As protein: CASSVQRGDQETQYF.

The rearrangement uses TRBV5-1 and TRBJ1-4, with D hard to call. Trimming took 4 bases from V and 8 from J, leaving 18 bases between them. Germline values: CDR1 SGHRS, CDR2 YFSETQ. The CDR3 length is 15 residues. The CDR3 region is CASSRDGEIQEKLFF. CDR3 DNA: TGCGCCAGCAGCCGCGACGGGGAAATCCAAGAAAAACTGTTTTTT.

The chain recombines TRBV5-1 with TRBJ2-1; 8 bases are a match to TRBD2. Trimming took 4 bases from V and 7 from J; bases not matched to a gene: 10. The CDR3 runs to 15 residues. Germline V gene sequence: CDR1 SGHRS, CDR2 YFSETQ. This chain's CDR3 is CASSPPGLGINEQFF. As DNA, the CDR3 is TGCGCCAGCAGCCCACCGGGACTAGGGATAAATGAGCAGTTCTTC.

In this sample, this clone turned up many times. The rearrangement joins TRBV18 to TRBJ1-5, with a possible D match to TRBD1 (6 bases). From germline, CDR1 is KGHSH and CDR2 LQKENI. Between the trimmed V and J ends, which lost 7 bases and 3 bases, there was a span of 16 bases. This CDR3 is built from 15 residues. DNA of the CDR3: TGTGCCAGCTTCCCCCCACAGGGCTCCAATCAGCCCCAGCATTTT. This translates into CASFPPQGSNQPQHF. The complete variable domain, with remaining parts taken from reference TRBV18 and TRBJ1-5, reads NAGVMQNPRHLVRRRGQEARLRCSPMKGHSHVYWYRQLPEEGLKFMVYLQKENIIDESGMPKERFSAEFPKEGPSILRIQQVVRGDSAAYFCASFPPQGSNQPQHFGDGTRLSIL.

Concerning this clone: This specimen includes other DNA sequences encoding the same CDR3. The genes are TRBV18 and TRBJ1-1; 7 bases are shared with TRBD1. V was pared by 4 bases and J by 3 bases, with 5 bases of the junction left unmatched. Per germline, CDR1 KGHSH and CDR2 LQKENI. CDR3 size: 14 residues. The CDR3 sequence: CASSQNRGDTEAFF. CDR3 DNA: TGTGCCAGCTCACAAAACAGGGGTGACACTGAAGCTTTCTTT.

About this clone: This CDR3 is also generated by other DNA sequences in the sample. The chain combines TRBV5-1 with TRBJ2-3, with 9 bases lining up with TRBD1. The CDR3 has 16 amino acids. With V trimmed by 4 bases and J by 3 bases, 9 bases remained unmatched. CDR1 SGHRS and CDR2 YFSETQ come from the germline V gene. The CDR3 nucleotides are TGCGCCAGCAGCCCTCCGACAGGGGGAGGGACAGATACGCAGTATTTT. This codes for CASSPPTGGGTDTQYF. Supplemented by reference TRBV5-1 and TRBJ2-3, the full variable domain reads KAGVTQTPRYLIKTRGQQVTLSCSPISGHRSVSWYQQTPGQGLQFLFEYFSETQRNKGNFPGRFSGRQFSNSRSEMNVSTLELGDSALYLCASSPPTGGGTDTQYFGPGTRLTVL.

The V gene is TRBV5-4, the J gene TRBJ1-1; no firm D call. Deletions cut 1 base from V and 4 bases from J, with 20 bases between. The CDR3 extends over 17 amino acids. Germline V gene lookup returns CDR1 SGHNT and CDR2 YYREEE (reference sequence). The CDR3: CASSLNSGSPGGTEAFF. The CDR3 region has the DNA TGTGCCAGCAGCTTGAATTCGGGGTCCCCTGGCGGCACTGAAGCTTTCTTT.